This T cell receptor beta chain was captured in a study of shared T cell receptors in the human thymus. Libraries were prepared by immunoSEQ multiplex PCR; TCRdb keeps only in-frame clonotypes and omits some of them. This table holds 600,000 to 900,000 clones, over 75% found once. V was shortened by 4 bases and J by 0 bases, with 10 bases between the two germline ends. The germline V gene encodes CDR1 SGHVS and CDR2 FNYEAQ. This CDR3 has 15 amino acids. This clone came up once. The data also belong to a second study, concerning human thymus T cells. As that study records: Serving as donors were healthy Finnish infants, each of whom was having open corrective surgery for congenital heart defects. Thymic and blood repertoires showed apparently biased V and J gene usage.

Input material: thymocytes. The receptor was isolated from a girl under three years old with a congenital heart defect. The chain joins TRBV7-6 to TRBJ1-3; D not certain. In nucleotides, the CDR3 is TGTGCCAGCAGCTCGACTTCTCTCTCTGGAAACACCATATATTTT. Its translation: CASSSTSLSGNTIYF.